This T cell receptor beta chain originates from a study of PD-L1 blockade in urothelial cancer (dated by TCRdb to 2017 to 2019). Turning to the overall study: All patients started therapy in about 2014 and received atezolizumab 1,200 mg intravenously every 3 weeks. Fewer than ten patients achieved durable clinical benefit and some 20 did not. Around 30 patients had pretreatment blood TCR-seq, some 25 had at least one posttreatment blood collection, and some 25 had tumor TCR-seq. Durable clinical benefit was defined as progression-free survival longer than 6 months, and TCR features were also tested against progression-free and overall survival. About 90% of the 29 patients were identified as males with urothelial cancer of bladder origin, and a prior smoking history was reported by 18 of 29 patients. Blood samples yielded a median of roughly 150,000 T cells and tens of thousands of unique TCRs, with median clonality approximately 0.08. An ECOG performance status of 0 or 1 was recorded for the patients, and 0 to 3 prior chemotherapy regimens had been received by the patients. In the same patients who had TCR sequencing, pretreatment tumors also underwent whole exome sequencing and RNA sequencing. The study was an exploratory multi-omic analysis of somatic, immune and clinical correlates of response to PD-L1 blockade with atezolizumab in urothelial cancer. Blood samples were analyzed at 3 weeks after treatment start (second dose) and at 6 weeks after treatment start. Pretreatment tumor samples, along with matched peripheral blood collected serially before and after atezolizumab treatment, underwent TCR sequencing. Broad study findings and their caveats: Improved progression-free and overall survival was associated with having pretreatment peripheral blood TCR clonality below the median. Because the sample size was small (n ≈ 28) and many of the analyses were exploratory, the results are meant to be hypothesis-generating. Greater expansion of tumor-associated TCR clones in peripheral blood 3 weeks after the start of treatment was observed in patients with durable benefit (n of about 24, p = 0.022).

Each PCR received spiked-in synthetic TCR analog templates so that absolute template abundance could be estimated from read counts. The immunoSEQ assay was used to amplify TCRbeta CDR3 regions from genomic DNA with bias-controlled V and J gene primers. Sequencing of rearranged TCRbeta segments was performed at approximately 20X coverage. The original pipeline was this. Clustering was used to correct sequencing errors, and CDR3s were annotated against IMGT to assign V, D and J genes. Out-of-frame and stop-codon sequences were excluded, and only productive TCRbeta rearrangements were used in downstream analyses. To compute clonality, Shannon entropy was normalized by the log of the number of unique productive sequences and then subtracted from one. Clones differing between time points or between blood and tumor were identified by Fisher's exact test with Benjamini-Hochberg correction at adjusted p below 0.01. Here the immuneACCESS table is served through TCRdb, limited to in-frame sequences with V and J called. Missing clones are a known gap in these copies; in checked studies unresolved V genes cover under half, and the rest lacks a known reason. The V and J calls and clone size are taken from that table; D and trimming were inferred from the DNA. For this sample the table gives 95,000 or so clones, of which 80% to 90% were detected only once. The top ten constitute 1.5% to 2.5% of the sample.

About this clone: Its antigen has not been determined. Base qualities are missing; no much larger clone stands one base away.

The time point label, read with the paper, signifies: pretreatment peripheral blood. The cohort comprised 25 to 30 patients with locally advanced or metastatic urothelial carcinoma treated at Memorial Sloan Kettering on a trial protocol. Peripheral blood mononuclear cells were collected pretreatment and during treatment, at between 1 and 8 total time points per patient. The Qiagen DNeasy Blood extraction kit was used to purify genomic DNA from total PBMCs and tumor samples. PBMCs were collected pretreatment and during treatment, and were isolated and stored as previously described. The source of this sequence is a man between 60 and 75 years old with urothelial cancer. The sequencing here drew on PBMCs, taken around atezolizumab (anti-PD-L1) treatment.

The nucleotide sequence reads TGTGCCAGCAGCTTAGAGGAGGGAGTGAATTACGAGCAGTACTTC. Its translation reads: CASSLEEGVNYEQYF. This chain joins TRBV7-6 to TRBJ2-7, and perhaps TRBD2 as D gene, on 6 matching bases. Based on the germline V gene, the CDR1 and CDR2 sequences are SGHVS and FNYEAQ. V is reduced by 1 base and J by 4 bases, leaving a spacing of 14 bases between them. Counted from cysteine to phenylalanine, this CDR3 has 15 amino acids. The only DNA kept is the CDR3, 45 bases in frame from the first base.